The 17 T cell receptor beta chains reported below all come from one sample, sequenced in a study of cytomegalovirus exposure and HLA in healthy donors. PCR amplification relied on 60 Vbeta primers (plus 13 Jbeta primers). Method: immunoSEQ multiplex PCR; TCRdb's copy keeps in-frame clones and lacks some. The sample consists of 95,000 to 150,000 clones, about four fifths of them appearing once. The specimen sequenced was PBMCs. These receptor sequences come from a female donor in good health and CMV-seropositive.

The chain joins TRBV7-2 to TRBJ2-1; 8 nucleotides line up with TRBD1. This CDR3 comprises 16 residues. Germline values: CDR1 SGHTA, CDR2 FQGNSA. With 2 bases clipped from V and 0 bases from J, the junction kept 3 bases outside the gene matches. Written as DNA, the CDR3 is TGTGCCAGCAGCTTACAGGGGGCAAGCTCCTACAATGAGCAGTTCTTC. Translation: CASSLQGASSYNEQFF.

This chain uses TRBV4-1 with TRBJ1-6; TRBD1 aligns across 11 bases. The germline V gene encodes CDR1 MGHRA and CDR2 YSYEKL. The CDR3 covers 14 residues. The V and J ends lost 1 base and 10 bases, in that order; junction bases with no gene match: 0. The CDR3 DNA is TGCGCCAGCAGCCAAGGGGACAGGGGGTCACCCCTCCACTTT. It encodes CASSQGDRGSPLHF.

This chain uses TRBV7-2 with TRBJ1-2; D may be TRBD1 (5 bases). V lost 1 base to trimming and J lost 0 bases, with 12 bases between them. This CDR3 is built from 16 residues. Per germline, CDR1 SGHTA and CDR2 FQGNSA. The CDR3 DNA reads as TGTGCCAGCAGCTTAGTCCAGGGAGGAACTAACTATGGCTACACCTTC. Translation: CASSLVQGGTNYGYTF. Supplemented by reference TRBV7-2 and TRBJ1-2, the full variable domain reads GAGVSQSPSNKVTEKGKDVELRCDPISGHTALYWYRQSLGQGLEFLIYFQGNSAPDKSGLPSDRFSAERTGGSVSTLTIQRTQQEDSAVYLCASSLVQGGTNYGYTFGSGTRLTVV.

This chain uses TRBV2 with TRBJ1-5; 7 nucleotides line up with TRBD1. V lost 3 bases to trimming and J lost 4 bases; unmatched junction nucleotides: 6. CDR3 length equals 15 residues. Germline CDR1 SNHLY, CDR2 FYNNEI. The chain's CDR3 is CASSEETGTNQPQHF. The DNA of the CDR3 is TGTGCCAGCAGTGAGGAGACAGGGACAAATCAGCCCCAGCATTTT.

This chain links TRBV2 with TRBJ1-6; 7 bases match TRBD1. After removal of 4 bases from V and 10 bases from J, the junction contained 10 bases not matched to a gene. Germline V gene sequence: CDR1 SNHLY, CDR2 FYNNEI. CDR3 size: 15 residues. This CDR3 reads CASSAEQGIGSPLHF. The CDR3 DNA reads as TGTGCCAGCAGTGCGGAACAGGGGATCGGCTCACCCCTCCACTTT.

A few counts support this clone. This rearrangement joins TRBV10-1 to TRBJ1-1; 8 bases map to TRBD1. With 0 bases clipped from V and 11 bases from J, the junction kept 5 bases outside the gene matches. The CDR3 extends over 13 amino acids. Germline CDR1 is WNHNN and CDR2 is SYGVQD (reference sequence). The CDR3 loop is CASSESKDRAAFF. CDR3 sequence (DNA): TGCGCCAGCAGTGAGTCTAAGGACAGGGCGGCTTTCTTT.

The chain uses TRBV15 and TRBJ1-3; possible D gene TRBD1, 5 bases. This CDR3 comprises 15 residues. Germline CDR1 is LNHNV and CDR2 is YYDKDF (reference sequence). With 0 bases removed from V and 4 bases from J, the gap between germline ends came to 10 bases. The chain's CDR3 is CATSREAGRGNTIYF. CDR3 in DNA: TGTGCCACCAGCAGAGAGGCAGGGAGGGGAAACACCATATATTTT.

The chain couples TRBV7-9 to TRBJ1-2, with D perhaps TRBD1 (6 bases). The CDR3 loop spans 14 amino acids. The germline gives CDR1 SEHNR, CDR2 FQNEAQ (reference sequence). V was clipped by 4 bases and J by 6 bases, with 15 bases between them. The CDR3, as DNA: TGTGCCAGCAGCTCGTACGGCAGGGGAGATGGCTACACCTTC. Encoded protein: CASSSYGRGDGYTF. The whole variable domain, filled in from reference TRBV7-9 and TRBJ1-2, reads DTGVSQNPRHKITKRGQNVTFRCDPISEHNRLYWYRQTLGQGPEFLTYFQNEAQLEKSRLLSDRFSAERPKGSFSTLEIQRTEQGDSAMYLCASSSYGRGDGYTFGSGTRLTVV.

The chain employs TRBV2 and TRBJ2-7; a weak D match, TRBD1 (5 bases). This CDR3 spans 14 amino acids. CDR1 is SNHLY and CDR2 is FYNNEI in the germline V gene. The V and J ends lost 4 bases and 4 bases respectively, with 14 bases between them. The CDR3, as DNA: TGTGCCAGCAGTGCCGACAGTTGGAAATACGAGCAGTACTTC. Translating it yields CASSADSWKYEQYF.

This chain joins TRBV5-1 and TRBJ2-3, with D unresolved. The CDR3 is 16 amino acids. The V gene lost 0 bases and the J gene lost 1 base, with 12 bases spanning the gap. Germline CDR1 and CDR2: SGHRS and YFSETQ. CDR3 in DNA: TGCGCCAGCAGCTTGGGCGTGTTGTCGGGCACAGATACGCAGTATTTT. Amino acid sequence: CASSLGVLSGTDTQYF.

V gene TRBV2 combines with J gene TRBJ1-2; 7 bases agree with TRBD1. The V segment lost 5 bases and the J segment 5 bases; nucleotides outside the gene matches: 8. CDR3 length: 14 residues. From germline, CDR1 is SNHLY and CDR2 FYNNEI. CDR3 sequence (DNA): TGTGCCAGCAGTACGCGACAGGGAGCGTATGGCTACACCTTC. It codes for CASSTRQGAYGYTF.

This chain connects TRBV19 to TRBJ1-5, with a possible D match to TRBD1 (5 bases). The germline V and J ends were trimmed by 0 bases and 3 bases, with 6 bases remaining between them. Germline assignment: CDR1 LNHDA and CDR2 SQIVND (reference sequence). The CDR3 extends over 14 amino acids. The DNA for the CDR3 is TGTGCCAGTAGTATAGAGGGGCCCAATCAGCCCCAGCATTTT. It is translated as CASSIEGPNQPQHF.

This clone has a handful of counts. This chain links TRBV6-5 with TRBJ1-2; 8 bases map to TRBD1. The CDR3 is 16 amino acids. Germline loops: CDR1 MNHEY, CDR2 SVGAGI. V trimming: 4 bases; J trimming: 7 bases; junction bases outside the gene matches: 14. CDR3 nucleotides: TGTGCCAGCAGTTCAGGGGGGGGGCAGGGGGCGGCTGGCTACACCTTC. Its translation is CASSSGGGQGAAGYTF.

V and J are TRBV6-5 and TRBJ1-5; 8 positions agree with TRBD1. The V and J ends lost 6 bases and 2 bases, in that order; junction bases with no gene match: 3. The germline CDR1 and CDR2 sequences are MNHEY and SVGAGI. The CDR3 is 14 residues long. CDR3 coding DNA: TGTGCCAGCAGCCAACAGGGGGGCAATCAGCCCCAGCATTTT. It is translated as CASSQQGGNQPQHF.

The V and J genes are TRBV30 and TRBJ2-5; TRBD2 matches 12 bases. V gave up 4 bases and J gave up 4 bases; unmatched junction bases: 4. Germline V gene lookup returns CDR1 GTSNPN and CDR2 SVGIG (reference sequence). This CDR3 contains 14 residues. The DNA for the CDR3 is TGTGCCTGGAAGGCTAGCGGGGGGGGAGAGACCCAGTACTTC. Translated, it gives CAWKASGGGETQYF. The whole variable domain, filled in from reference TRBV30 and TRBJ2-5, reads SQTIHQWPATLVQPVGSPLSLECTVEGTSNPNLYWYRQAAGRGLQLLFYSVGIGQISSEVPQNLSASRPQDRQFILSSKKLLLSDSGFYLCAWKASGGGETQYFGPGTRLLVL.

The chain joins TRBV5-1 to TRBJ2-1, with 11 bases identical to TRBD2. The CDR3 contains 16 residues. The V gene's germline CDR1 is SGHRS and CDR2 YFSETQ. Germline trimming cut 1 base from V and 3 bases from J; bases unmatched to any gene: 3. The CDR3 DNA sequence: TGCGCCAGCAGCTTGATGGGGACTAGCGGCTACAATGAGCAGTTCTTC. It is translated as CASSLMGTSGYNEQFF. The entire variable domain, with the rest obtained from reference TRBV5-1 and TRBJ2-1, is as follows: KAGVTQTPRYLIKTRGQQVTLSCSPISGHRSVSWYQQTPGQGLQFLFEYFSETQRNKGNFPGRFSGRQFSNSRSEMNVSTLELGDSALYLCASSLMGTSGYNEQFFGPGTRLTVL.

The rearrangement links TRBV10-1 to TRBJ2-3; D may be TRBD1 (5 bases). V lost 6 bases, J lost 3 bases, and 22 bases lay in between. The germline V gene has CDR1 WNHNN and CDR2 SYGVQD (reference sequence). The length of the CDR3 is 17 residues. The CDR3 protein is CASSEGVLGHDTDTQYF. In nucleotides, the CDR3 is TGCGCCAGCAGCGAAGGGGTCTTAGGACATGATACAGATACGCAGTATTTT.